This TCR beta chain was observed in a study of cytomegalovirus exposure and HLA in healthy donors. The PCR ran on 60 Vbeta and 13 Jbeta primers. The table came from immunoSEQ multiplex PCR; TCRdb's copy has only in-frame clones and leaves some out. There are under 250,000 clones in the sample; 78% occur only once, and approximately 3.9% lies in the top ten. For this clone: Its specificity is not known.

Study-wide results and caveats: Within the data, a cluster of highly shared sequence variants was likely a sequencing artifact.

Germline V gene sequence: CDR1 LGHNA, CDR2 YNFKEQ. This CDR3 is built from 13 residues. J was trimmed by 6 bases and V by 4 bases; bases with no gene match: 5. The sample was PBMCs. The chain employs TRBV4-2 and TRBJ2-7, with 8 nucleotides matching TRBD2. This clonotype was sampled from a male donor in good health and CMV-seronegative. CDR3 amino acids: CASSPAGGAEQYF. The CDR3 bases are TGTGCCAGCAGCCCGGCCGGGGGGGCCGAGCAGTACTTC.